This T cell receptor (beta chain) was profiled in a study of vaccination and CD4 T cells after COVID-19. Background on the study: Median time from second vaccine dose to sampling was less than 85 days (14 to 241).

Sample treatment: roughly 11-day PBMC culture with coronavirus spike peptide pools or control peptides (ViraFEST assay). ViraFEST grew antigen-specific T cells using peptide pools, then sequenced TCRs. Points from the study as a whole: Early post-infection timepoints were not included, and relatively few convalescent patients were studied.

The CDR3 length is 12 residues. Germline CDR1 reads MDHEN; CDR2 reads SYDVKM. V shed 8 bases and J shed 9 bases, with 14 bases lying between them. Of note for this clonotype: What it binds is unknown.

Cultured CD4+ T cell DNA underwent sequencing with the Oncomine TCR Beta short-read assay. TCRdb re-called the PCR reads through MiXCR, storing one row per CDR3 protein. The table shows 15,000 to 20,000 distinct CDR3 sequences, with 40% to 50% occurring only once. The sequencing input was CD4+ T cells from blood, cultured in vitro. This rearrangement joins TRBV28 to TRBJ1-5; D not resolved. The TCR sequence derives from a human donor who had recovered from COVID-19. The CDR3 spells CASLLPRGPQHF. The CDR3 nucleotides read TGTGCCAGCTTGTTGCCTCGGGGGCCCCAGCATTTT.